The 6 T cell receptor beta chains below come from one sample, sequenced in a study of beta chain features in type 1 diabetes. Sequenced material consisted of expressed TCRB transcripts (all of the isolated RNA was reverse transcribed). Assay used: immunoSEQ multiplex PCR; TCRdb lists only in-frame clones, some missing. The table includes around 250,000 clones, 25% to 30% detected once. The material sequenced was central memory CD4+ T cells from blood. The receptors here all came from a man between 25 and 39 years old in good health.

V gene TRBV29-1 combines with J gene TRBJ2-3; 8 bases are shared with TRBD2. CDR3 length equals 13 residues. Germline CDR1 reads SQVTM; CDR2 reads ANQGSEA. V lost 4 bases and J lost 4; bases outside the gene matches: 4. CDR3 DNA: TGCAGCGTTGCGGGGACTAGGCCAGATACGCAGTATTTT. Protein: CSVAGTRPDTQYF.

The CDR3 sequence is CASSFWTSGGHEQYF. The DNA for the CDR3 is TGTGCCAGCAGCTTTTGGACTAGCGGGGGGCACGAGCAGTACTTC. This chain uses TRBV5-4 with TRBJ2-7; 14 bases map to TRBD2. The J segment lost 5 bases and the V segment lost 2 bases, leaving 3 bases of the junction unmatched. From germline, CDR1 is SGHNT and CDR2 YYREEE (reference sequence). The CDR3 contains 15 residues.

This clone was seen a few times. The rearrangement links TRBV11-2 to TRBJ2-3; D perhaps matches TRBD2 (7 bases). Germline CDR1 reads SGHAT; CDR2 reads FQNNGV. Trimming stripped 5 bases from V and 5 bases from J, with 23 bases between. The CDR3 extends over 17 amino acids. Written as DNA, the CDR3 is TGTGCCAGCAGCCGACGGCAGGGGCGGGAGAAGGGAGATACGCAGTATTTT. It translates to CASSRRQGREKGDTQYF.

This clone was detected ten times or more. The CDR3 DNA follows: TGTGCCAGCAGCTCCCGGGCAGCGGGCAGCTCCTACAATGAGCAGTTCTTC. This sequence encodes CASSSRAAGSSYNEQFF. The chain combines TRBV7-8 with TRBJ2-1; weak D call: TRBD2 (6 bases). Germline assignment: CDR1 SGHVS and CDR2 FQNEAQ. The V end lost 4 bases, the J end lost 0 bases, and 16 bases lay between the germline ends. This CDR3 is built from 17 residues. Full variable domain (missing parts from reference TRBV7-8 and TRBJ2-1): GAGVSQSPRYKVAKRGQDVALRCDPISGHVSLFWYQQALGQGPEFLTYFQNEAQLDKSGLPSDRFFAERPEGSVSTLKIQRTQQEDSAVYLCASSSRAAGSSYNEQFFGPGTRLTVL.

This clone was picked up many times. The chain links TRBV2 to TRBJ2-6; D not resolved. The V gene's germline CDR1 is SNHLY and CDR2 FYNNEI. Trimming removed 5 bases at V and 2 bases at J, with 13 bases between. This CDR3 comprises 16 residues. This chain's CDR3 is CASSRSARTGANVLTF. CDR3 nucleotide sequence: TGTGCCAGCAGTCGGTCGGCTCGAACTGGGGCCAACGTCCTGACTTTC.

This clone occurred many times. V gene TRBV18 combines with J gene TRBJ1-1; possible D gene TRBD1, 5 bases. The germline V gene has CDR1 KGHSH and CDR2 LQKENI. The V gene lost 6 bases and the J gene lost 10 bases, with 15 bases spanning the gap. The CDR3 runs 12 residues. The CDR3 DNA is TGTGCCAGCTCCCCGGGGCCCGTGGGAGCTTTCTTT. Protein: CASSPGPVGAFF.